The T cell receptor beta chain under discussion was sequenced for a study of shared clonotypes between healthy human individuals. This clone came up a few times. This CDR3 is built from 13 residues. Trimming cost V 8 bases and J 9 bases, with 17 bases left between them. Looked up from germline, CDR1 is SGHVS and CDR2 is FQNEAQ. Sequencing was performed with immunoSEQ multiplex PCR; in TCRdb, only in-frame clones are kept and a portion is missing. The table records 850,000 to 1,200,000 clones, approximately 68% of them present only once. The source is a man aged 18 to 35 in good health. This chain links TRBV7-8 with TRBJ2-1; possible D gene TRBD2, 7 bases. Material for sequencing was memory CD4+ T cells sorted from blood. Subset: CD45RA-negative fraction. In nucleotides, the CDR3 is TGTGCCAGCGGGACGAACGGGGGGCTTGAGCAGTTCTTC. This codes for CASGTNGGLEQFF.